What follows are 25 T cell receptor beta chains derived from one specimen sequenced in a study of T cells expressing NK-cell markers. From the 5' RACE reads, TCRdb lists one entry per CDR3 protein and no DNA. This table lists a few hundred thousand distinct CDR3 sequences. The specimen was blood T cells: a sorted CD56 or NKG2C T cell subset, CD4+ or CD8+ T cells, or bulk PBMC T cells (not recorded which). These receptors were obtained from a man aged 18 to 30 in good health.

This chain connects TRBV20-1 to TRBJ1-4; TCRdb designates TRBD1, a call that cannot be tested without DNA. The CDR3 sequence is 12 residues long. CDR1 is DFQATT and CDR2 is SNEGSKA in the germline V gene (reference sequence). CDR3 sequence reads: CSARHTDGELFF.

The chain links TRBV20-1 to TRBJ2-4; TCRdb names TRBD1, which stays unverified in the absence of DNA. The CDR3 runs 17 residues. The V gene's germline CDR1 is DFQATT and CDR2 SNEGSKA (reference sequence). CDR3 protein: CSARPGTPKLAKNIQYF.

V usage is TRBV7-3 and J usage is TRBJ1-6; TCRdb designates TRBD1, a call that cannot be tested without DNA. This CDR3 comprises 15 residues. Germline V lookup: CDR1 SGHTA, CDR2 FQGTGA. The CDR3 protein is CASSLTGTGDSPLHF.

J is TRBJ2-3 and V is TRBV12-3 or TRBV12-4; TCRdb reports TRBD2, a call that lacks DNA to check it against. This CDR3 has 16 residues. The CDR3 reads CASSLGLSLGGDTQYF.

V is TRBV4-1 and J is TRBJ2-3; TCRdb outputs TRBD2, but without DNA this stays unchecked. The germline V gene has CDR1 MGHRA and CDR2 YSYEKL. This CDR3 is built from 15 residues. The CDR3 here is CASSPERRAADTQYF.

The V and J genes are TRBV24-1 and TRBJ2-2. Germline V CDR1 and CDR2: KGHDR, SFDVKD. The CDR3 loop spans 12 amino acids. The CDR3 reads CATSSETGELFF.

The rearrangement links TRBV19 to TRBJ1-5. The CDR3 contains 15 residues. Germline V lookup: CDR1 LNHDA, CDR2 SQIVND (reference sequence). CDR3 residues: CASRTQAAGNQPQHF.

The chain employs TRBV30 and TRBJ2-1; TCRdb indicates TRBD1, and absent DNA this call remains unverified. The length of the CDR3 is 13 residues. CDR1 is GTSNPN and CDR2 is SVGIG in the germline V gene (reference sequence). The CDR3 is CAWSDSWDREEFF.

The chain joins TRBV12-3 or TRBV12-4 to TRBJ2-2; TCRdb names TRBD1, which stays unverified in the absence of DNA. The CDR3 runs 14 residues. This CDR3 is CASSPPGTTGELFF.

This rearrangement joins TRBV5-1 to TRBJ1-2; TCRdb's D gene call, TRBD1, goes unchecked for lack of DNA. Looked up from germline, CDR1 is SGHRS and CDR2 is YFSETQ. The CDR3 totals 14 residues. The CDR3 spells CASSSAGTQNGYTF.

V is TRBV5-1 and J is TRBJ1-2; the D call of TRBD1 rests on TCRdb alone, since no DNA is present to check it. The length of the CDR3 is 15 residues. The germline gives CDR1 SGHRS, CDR2 YFSETQ. The CDR3 here is CASSRGTGGLYGYTF.

The chain joins TRBV11-3 to TRBJ1-4; TCRdb's D call, TRBD1, is unchecked because there is no DNA. Germline CDR1 and CDR2: SGHNT and YENEEA. The CDR3 spans 11 residues. CDR3 residues: CASSFGAKLFF.

The chain has TRBV4-1 and TRBJ2-4; TCRdb's D call, TRBD1, is unchecked because there is no DNA. The CDR3 runs to 21 residues. In germline, CDR1 is MGHRA, CDR2 YSYEKL. The CDR3 loop reads CASSQDRPGQGARLAKNIQYF.

The J gene is TRBJ2-5, the V gene TRBV7-3; the D call of TRBD2 rests on TCRdb alone, since no DNA is present to check it. This CDR3 has 13 amino acids. Germline-derived CDR1 and CDR2 are SGHTA and FQGTGA. The chain's CDR3 is CASSYEREETQYF. The variable domain in full, with the rest retrieved from reference TRBV7-3 and TRBJ2-5, is GAGVSQTPSNKVTEKGKYVELRCDPISGHTALYWYRQSLGQGPEFLIYFQGTGAADDSGLPNDRFFAVRPEGSVSTLKIQRTERGDSAVYLCASSYEREETQYFGPGTRLLVL.

CDR3 sequence reads: CASSLDTRTGYNEQFF. The chain recombines TRBV5-4 with TRBJ2-1. The CDR3 totals 16 residues. In germline, CDR1 is SGHNT, CDR2 YYREEE (reference sequence).

This sequence joins TRBV18 and TRBJ2-3; TCRdb selects TRBD2, and the lack of DNA leaves this call unchecked. This CDR3 contains 15 residues. Per germline, CDR1 KGHSH and CDR2 LQKENI. CDR3 amino acids: CASYVIAGSTDTQYF.

The chain joins TRBV7-9 to TRBJ2-1. The CDR3 length is 14 residues. CDR1 and CDR2 (germline): SEHNR, FQNEAQ (reference sequence). CDR3 sequence: CASISGGPYNEQFF.

The chain joins TRBV4-1 to TRBJ2-1. In germline, CDR1 is MGHRA, CDR2 YSYEKL. This CDR3 comprises 16 residues. Here the CDR3 reads CASSQEASGPYNEQFF.

The chain carries TRBV4-3 and TRBJ2-7. The germline gives CDR1 LGHNA, CDR2 YSLEER. The CDR3 extends over 11 amino acids. The CDR3 here is CASSQGREQYF.

This sequence joins TRBV29-1 and TRBJ1-1. The CDR3 has 13 residues. Germline assignment: CDR1 SQVTM and CDR2 ANQGSEA. The CDR3 loop reads CSWARGRDTEAFF.

This chain joins TRBV6-5 and TRBJ2-1. The CDR3 covers 15 residues. From germline, CDR1 is MNHEY and CDR2 SVGAGI. CDR3 loop: CASSYSMVTVYEQFF.

The J gene is TRBJ2-2, the V gene TRBV18; checking the TCRdb D call of TRBD1 is not possible without DNA. Germline CDR1 and CDR2: KGHSH and LQKENI. This CDR3 has 16 residues. The CDR3 sequence: CASSPPTGRHTGELFF.

J is TRBJ2-2 and V is TRBV3-1; the D call from TCRdb, TRBD1, cannot be confirmed without DNA. Germline V gene lookup returns CDR1 LGHDT and CDR2 YNNKEL (reference sequence). This CDR3 has 16 amino acids. The CDR3 loop reads CASSQGAKVTTGELFF. The full variable domain, rest sourced from reference TRBV3-1 and TRBJ2-2, is DTAVSQTPKYLVTQMGNDKSIKCEQNLGHDTMYWYKQDSKKFLKIMFSYNNKELIINETVPNRFSPKSPDKAHLNLHINSLELGDSAVYFCASSQGAKVTTGELFFGEGSRLTVL.

This rearrangement joins TRBV20-1 to TRBJ2-1; the D call from TCRdb, TRBD2, cannot be confirmed without DNA. Germline V gene lookup returns CDR1 DFQATT and CDR2 SNEGSKA (reference sequence). There are 16 residues in the CDR3. CDR3 region: CSARKPGLARYNEQFF.

This chain joins TRBV6-2 or TRBV6-3 and TRBJ1-5. CDR1 is MNHEY and CDR2 is SVGEGT in the germline V gene. CDR3 length equals 15 residues. CDR3 residues: CASSRQGRVGQPQHF.